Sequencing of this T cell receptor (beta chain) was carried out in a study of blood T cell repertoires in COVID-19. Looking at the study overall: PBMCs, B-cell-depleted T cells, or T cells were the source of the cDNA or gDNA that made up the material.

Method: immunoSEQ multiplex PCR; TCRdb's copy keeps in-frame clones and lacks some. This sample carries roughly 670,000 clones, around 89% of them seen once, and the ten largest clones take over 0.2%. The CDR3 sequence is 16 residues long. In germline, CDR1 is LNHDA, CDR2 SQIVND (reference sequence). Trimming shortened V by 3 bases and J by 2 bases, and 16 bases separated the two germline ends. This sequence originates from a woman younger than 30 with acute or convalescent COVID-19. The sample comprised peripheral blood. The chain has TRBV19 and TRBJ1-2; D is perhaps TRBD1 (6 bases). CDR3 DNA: TGTGCCAGTAGTATCGCCTTGGGGGGGCTGAACTATGGCTACACCTTC. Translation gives CASSIALGGLNYGYTF.